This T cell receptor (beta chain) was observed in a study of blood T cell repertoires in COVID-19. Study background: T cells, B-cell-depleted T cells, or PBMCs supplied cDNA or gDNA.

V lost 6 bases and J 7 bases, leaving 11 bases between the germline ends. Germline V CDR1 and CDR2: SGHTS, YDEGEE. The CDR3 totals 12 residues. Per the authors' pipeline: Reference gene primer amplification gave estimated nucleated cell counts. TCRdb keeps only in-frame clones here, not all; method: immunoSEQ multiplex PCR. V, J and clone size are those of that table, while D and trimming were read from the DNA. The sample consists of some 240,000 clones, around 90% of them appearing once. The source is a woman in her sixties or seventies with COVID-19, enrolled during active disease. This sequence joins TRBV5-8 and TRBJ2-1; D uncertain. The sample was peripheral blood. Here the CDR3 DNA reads TGTGCCAGCACCACATTAAATAATGAGCAGTTCTTC. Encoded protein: CASTTLNNEQFF.